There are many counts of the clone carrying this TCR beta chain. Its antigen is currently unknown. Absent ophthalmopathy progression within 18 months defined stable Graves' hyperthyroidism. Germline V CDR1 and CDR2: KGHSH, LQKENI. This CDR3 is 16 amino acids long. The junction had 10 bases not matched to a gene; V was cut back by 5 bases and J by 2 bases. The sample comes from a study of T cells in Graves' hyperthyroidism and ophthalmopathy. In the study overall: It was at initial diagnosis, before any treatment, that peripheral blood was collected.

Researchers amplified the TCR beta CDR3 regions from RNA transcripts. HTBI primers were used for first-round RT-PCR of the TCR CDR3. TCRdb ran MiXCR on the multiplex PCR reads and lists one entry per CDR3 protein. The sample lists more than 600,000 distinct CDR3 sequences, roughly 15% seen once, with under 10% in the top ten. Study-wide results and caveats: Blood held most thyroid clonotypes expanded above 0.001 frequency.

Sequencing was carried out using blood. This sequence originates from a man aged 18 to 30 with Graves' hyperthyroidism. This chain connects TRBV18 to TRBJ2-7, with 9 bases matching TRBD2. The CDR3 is CASSDAGGRAAYEQYF. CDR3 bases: TGTGCCAGCTCAGATGCAGGCGGGAGGGCCGCCTACGAGCAGTACTTC.